This section outlines one TCR beta chain sequence together with its context. The target antigen is unknown. This specimen belongs to a study of T cell responses to AZD1222 COVID-19 vaccine. Study results and limitations: Spike-wide coverage was observed for vaccine-associated CD4 TCRs, with dominant responses at 160-218 and 743-854. Repertoires were obtained only post-peak T cell response. White British donors predominated, females outnumbered males, and clonal diversity was possibly underestimated.

Second-dose intervals of approximately 4 or approximately 12 weeks were pooled. Some clones are missing from TCRdb's copy, which holds only in-frame ones; the method was immunoSEQ multiplex PCR. The sample lists some 180,000 clones; about nine tenths were seen once. This receptor was identified in an adult who received the AZD1222 COVID-19 vaccine. Sequencing was performed on peripheral blood, taken 28 days after the second AZD1222 dose.

CDR3 in amino acids: CASSLGQGWSPLHF. Written as DNA, the CDR3 is TGTGCCAGCAGCTTGGGACAGGGCTGGTCACCCCTCCACTTT. The genes are TRBV5-5 and TRBJ1-6, with TRBD1 matching over 7 bases. J lost 10 bases, V lost 0 bases, and 4 bases had no gene match. The CDR3 is made up of 14 amino acids. Germline values: CDR1 SGHKS, CDR2 YYEKEE (reference sequence).